Below, 8 T cell receptor beta chains from the same sample are listed, as sequenced in a study of lymphopenia after photon versus proton radiotherapy. TCRdb keeps only in-frame clones here, not all; method: immunoSEQ multiplex PCR. The sample consists of around 25,000 clones, roughly 85% of them appearing once. Specimen: peripheral blood, collected from a patient treated with photon-based radiotherapy. These receptors were collected from a man aged 55 to 70 with pancreatic cancer.

V gene TRBV7-9 combines with J gene TRBJ2-3, with no clear D. The length of the CDR3 is 14 residues. The germline V gene has CDR1 SEHNR and CDR2 FQNEAQ (reference sequence). V was clipped by 2 bases and J by 0 bases, with 6 bases between them. CDR3 nucleotide sequence: TGTGCCAGCAGCTTACGTGACAGCACAGATACGCAGTATTTT. Its translation is CASSLRDSTDTQYF.

The CDR3: CAISRGGLTTEAFF. CDR3 sequence (DNA): TGTGCCATCAGTCGAGGGGGCCTAACGACTGAAGCTTTCTTT. This chain connects TRBV10-3 to TRBJ1-1; 7 bases align to TRBD1. The germline V gene encodes CDR1 ENHRY and CDR2 SYGVKD. V lost 5 bases and J lost 5; bases outside the gene matches: 8. This CDR3 spans 14 amino acids.

The rearrangement links TRBV6-1 to TRBJ1-1; 8 nucleotides line up with TRBD1. V was pared by 6 bases and J by 1 base, with 4 bases of the junction left unmatched. The CDR3 length is 14 residues. Germline-derived CDR1 and CDR2 are MNHNS and SASEGT. CDR3 sequence (DNA): TGTGCCAGCAGGGGGACAGGCCAGAACACTGAAGCTTTCTTT. Translation gives CASRGTGQNTEAFF.

The chain couples TRBV6-6 to TRBJ1-4; TRBD1 matches at 7 bases. The CDR3 has 12 residues. Looked up from germline, CDR1 is MNHNY and CDR2 is SVGAGI (reference sequence). J was trimmed by 12 bases and V by 4 bases; bases with no gene match: 5. CDR3 loop: CASSFTTGELFF. The CDR3 nucleotides read TGTGCCAGCAGTTTCACTACAGGGGAACTGTTTTTT.

This chain connects TRBV7-9 to TRBJ2-7; the match to TRBD2 covers 11 bases. From germline, CDR1 is SEHNR and CDR2 FQNEAQ (reference sequence). V was clipped by 4 bases and J by 2 bases; unmatched bases: 7. The CDR3 sequence is 16 residues long. CDR3 protein: CASSSPLAGGPYEQYF. In nucleotides, the CDR3 is TGTGCCAGCAGCTCACCCCTAGCGGGGGGTCCCTACGAGCAGTACTTC.

This clone was seen only a few times. This rearrangement joins TRBV6-5 to TRBJ1-2, with TRBD1 matching 7 bases. Germline assignment: CDR1 MNHEY and CDR2 SVGAGI. With V trimmed by 2 bases and J by 4 bases, 4 bases remained unmatched. The CDR3 runs 14 residues. In nucleotides, the CDR3 is TGTGCCAGCAGTTACCAGGGACAGTTCTATGGCTACACCTTC. It translates to CASSYQGQFYGYTF.

The V and J genes are TRBV6-5 and TRBJ2-2; 8 nucleotides match TRBD1. The V gene's germline CDR1 is MNHEY and CDR2 SVGAGI. V was pared by 2 bases and J by 0 bases, with 2 bases of the junction left unmatched. The CDR3 loop spans 16 amino acids. The CDR3 DNA reads as TGTGCCAGCAGTTACCAGACAGGGGCGAACACCGGGGAGCTGTTTTTT. Its protein product is CASSYQTGANTGELFF.

This clone was counted a few times. J is TRBJ1-1 and V is TRBV11-2; D remains unclear. The CDR3 sequence is 13 residues long. From germline, CDR1 is SGHAT and CDR2 FQNNGV. Trimming removed 0 bases from V and 2 bases from J, with 4 bases in between. CDR3 amino acids: CASSLDPNTEAFF. The CDR3 region has the DNA TGTGCCAGCAGCTTAGACCCCAACACTGAAGCTTTCTTT.